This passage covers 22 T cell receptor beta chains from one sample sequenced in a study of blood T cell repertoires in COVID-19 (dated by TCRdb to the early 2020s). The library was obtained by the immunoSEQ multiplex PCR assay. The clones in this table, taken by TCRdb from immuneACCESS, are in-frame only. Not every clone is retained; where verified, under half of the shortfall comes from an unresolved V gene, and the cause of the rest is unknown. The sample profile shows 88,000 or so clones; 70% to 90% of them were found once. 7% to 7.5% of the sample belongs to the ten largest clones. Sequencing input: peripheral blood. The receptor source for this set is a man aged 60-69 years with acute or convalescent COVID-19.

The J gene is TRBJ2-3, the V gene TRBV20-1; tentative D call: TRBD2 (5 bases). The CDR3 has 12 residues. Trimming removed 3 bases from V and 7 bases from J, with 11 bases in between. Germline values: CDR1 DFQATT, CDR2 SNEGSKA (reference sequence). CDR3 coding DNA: TGCAGTGCTAGTACGGGAACCAATACGCAGTATTTT. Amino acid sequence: CSASTGTNTQYF.

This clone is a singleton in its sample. CDR3 amino acids: CASSLTGGVGYTF. In DNA form, the CDR3 reads TGTGCCAGCAGCTTAACAGGAGGGGTTGGCTACACCTTC. The chain links TRBV7-8 to TRBJ1-2; D perhaps matches TRBD1 (5 bases). Germline CDR1 reads SGHVS; CDR2 reads FQNEAQ. V lost 2 bases and J 7 bases, leaving 11 bases between the germline ends. The CDR3 is 13 amino acids.

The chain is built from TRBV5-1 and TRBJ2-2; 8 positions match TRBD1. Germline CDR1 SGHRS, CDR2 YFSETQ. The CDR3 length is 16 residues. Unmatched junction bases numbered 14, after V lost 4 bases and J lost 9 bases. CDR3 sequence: CASSVWPDRGSRELFF. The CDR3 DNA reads TGCGCCAGCAGCGTGTGGCCCGACAGGGGTAGCAGGGAGCTGTTTTTT.

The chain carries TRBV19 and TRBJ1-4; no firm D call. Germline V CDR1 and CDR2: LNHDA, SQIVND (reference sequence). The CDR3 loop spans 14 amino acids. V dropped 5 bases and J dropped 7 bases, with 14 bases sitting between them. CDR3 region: CASSARAGSEKLFF. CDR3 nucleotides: TGTGCCAGTAGTGCTCGGGCGGGAAGTGAAAAACTGTTTTTT.

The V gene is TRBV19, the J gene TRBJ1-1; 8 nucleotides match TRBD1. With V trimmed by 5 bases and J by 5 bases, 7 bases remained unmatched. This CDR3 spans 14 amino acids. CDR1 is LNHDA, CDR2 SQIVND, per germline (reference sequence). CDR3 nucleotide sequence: TGTGCCAGTAGTTTCACAGGGGGGGGAACTGAAGCTTTCTTT. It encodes CASSFTGGGTEAFF.

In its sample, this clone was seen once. In DNA form, the CDR3 reads TGTGCCAGCAGCGTGCTACAGGGGGCTGGAAACACCATATATTTT. Amino acid sequence: CASSVLQGAGNTIYF. This sequence joins TRBV5-6 and TRBJ1-3; 8 positions agree with TRBD1. The CDR3 spans 15 residues. Germline CDR1 reads SGHDT; CDR2 reads YYEEEE. V dropped 4 bases and J dropped 2; count of bases not matched to a gene: 5.

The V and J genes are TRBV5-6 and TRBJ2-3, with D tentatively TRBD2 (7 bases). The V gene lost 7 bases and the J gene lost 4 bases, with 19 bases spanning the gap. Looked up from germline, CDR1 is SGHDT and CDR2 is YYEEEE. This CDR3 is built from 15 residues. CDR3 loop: CASSLGGGGPDTQYF. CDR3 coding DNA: TGTGCCAGCTCCCTTGGGGGAGGGGGGCCAGATACGCAGTATTTT.

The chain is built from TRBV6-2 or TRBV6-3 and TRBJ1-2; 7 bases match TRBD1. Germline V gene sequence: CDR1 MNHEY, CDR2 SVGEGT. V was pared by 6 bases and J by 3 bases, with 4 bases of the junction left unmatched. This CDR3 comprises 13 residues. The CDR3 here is CASSPGTDYGYTF. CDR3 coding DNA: TGTGCCAGCAGCCCCGGGACAGACTATGGCTACACCTTC.

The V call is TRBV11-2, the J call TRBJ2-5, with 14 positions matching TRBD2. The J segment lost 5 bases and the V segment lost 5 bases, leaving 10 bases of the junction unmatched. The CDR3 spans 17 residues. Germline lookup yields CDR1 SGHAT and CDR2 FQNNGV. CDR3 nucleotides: TGTGCCAGCAGCATCCGACTAGCGGGAGGGCCAACGGAGACCCAGTACTTC. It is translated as CASSIRLAGGPTETQYF.

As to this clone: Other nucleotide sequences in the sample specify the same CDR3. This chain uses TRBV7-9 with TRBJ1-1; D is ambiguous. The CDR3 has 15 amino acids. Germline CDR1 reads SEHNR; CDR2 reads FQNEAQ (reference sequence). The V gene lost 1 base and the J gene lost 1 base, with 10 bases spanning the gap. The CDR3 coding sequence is TGTGCCAGCAGCTTAGTCGGGCGGGAGAACACTGAAGCTTTCTTT. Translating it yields CASSLVGRENTEAFF.

As DNA, the CDR3 is TGTGCCAGCAGTTACTCGCAGGGGGCTGGTAATGAGCAGTTCTTC. It translates to CASSYSQGAGNEQFF. The V call is TRBV6-6, the J call TRBJ2-1, with 8 bases identical to TRBD1. The CDR3 is made up of 15 amino acids. V was clipped by 0 bases and J by 7 bases; unmatched bases: 5. Germline assignment: CDR1 MNHNY and CDR2 SVGAGI (reference sequence).

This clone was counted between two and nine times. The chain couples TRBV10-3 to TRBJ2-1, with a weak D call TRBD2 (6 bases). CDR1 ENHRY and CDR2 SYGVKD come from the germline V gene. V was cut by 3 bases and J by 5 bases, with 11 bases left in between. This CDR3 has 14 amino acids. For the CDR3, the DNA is TGTGCCATCAGTGACGGGAGAAGTAACAATGAGCAGTTCTTC. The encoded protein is CAISDGRSNNEQFF.

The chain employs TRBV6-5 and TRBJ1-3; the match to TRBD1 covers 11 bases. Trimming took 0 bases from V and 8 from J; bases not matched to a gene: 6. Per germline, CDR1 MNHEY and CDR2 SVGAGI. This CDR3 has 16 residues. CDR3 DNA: TGTGCCAGCAGTTACTCGGGACAGGGGGTATTAGACACCATATATTTT. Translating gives CASSYSGQGVLDTIYF.

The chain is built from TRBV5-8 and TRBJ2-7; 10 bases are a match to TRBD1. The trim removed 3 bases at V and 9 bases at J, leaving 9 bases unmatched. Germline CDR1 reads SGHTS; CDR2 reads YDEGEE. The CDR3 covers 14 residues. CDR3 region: CASSSGQGGMRQYF. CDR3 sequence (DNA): TGTGCCAGCAGCTCCGGACAGGGGGGTATGCGGCAGTACTTC.

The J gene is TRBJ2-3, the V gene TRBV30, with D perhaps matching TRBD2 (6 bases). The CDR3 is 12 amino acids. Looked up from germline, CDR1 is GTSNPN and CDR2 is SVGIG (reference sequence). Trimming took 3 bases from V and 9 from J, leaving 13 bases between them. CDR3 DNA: TGTGCCTGGAGCCCTAAACGGGGGACGCAGTATTTT. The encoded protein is CAWSPKRGTQYF.

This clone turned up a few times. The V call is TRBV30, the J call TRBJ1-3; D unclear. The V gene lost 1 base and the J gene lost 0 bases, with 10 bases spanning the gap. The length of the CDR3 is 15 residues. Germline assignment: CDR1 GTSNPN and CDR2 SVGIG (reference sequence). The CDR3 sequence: CAWSERRISGNTIYF. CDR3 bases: TGTGCCTGGAGTGAGAGGAGGATCTCTGGAAACACCATATATTTT.

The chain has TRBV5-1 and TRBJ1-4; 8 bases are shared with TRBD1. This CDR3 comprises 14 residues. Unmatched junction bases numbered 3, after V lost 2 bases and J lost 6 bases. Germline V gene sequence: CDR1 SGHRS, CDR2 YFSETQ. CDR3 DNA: TGCGCCAGCAGCTTAGGGACAGGCGATGAAAAACTGTTTTTT. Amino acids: CASSLGTGDEKLFF. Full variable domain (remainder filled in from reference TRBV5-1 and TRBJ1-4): KAGVTQTPRYLIKTRGQQVTLSCSPISGHRSVSWYQQTPGQGLQFLFEYFSETQRNKGNFPGRFSGRQFSNSRSEMNVSTLELGDSALYLCASSLGTGDEKLFFGSGTQLSVL.

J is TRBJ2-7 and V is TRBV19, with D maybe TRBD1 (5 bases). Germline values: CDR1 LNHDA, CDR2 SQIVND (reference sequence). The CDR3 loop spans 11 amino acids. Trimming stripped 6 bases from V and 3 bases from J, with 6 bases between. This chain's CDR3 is CASSDSYEQYF. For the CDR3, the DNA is TGTGCCAGTAGCGACAGCTACGAGCAGTACTTC.

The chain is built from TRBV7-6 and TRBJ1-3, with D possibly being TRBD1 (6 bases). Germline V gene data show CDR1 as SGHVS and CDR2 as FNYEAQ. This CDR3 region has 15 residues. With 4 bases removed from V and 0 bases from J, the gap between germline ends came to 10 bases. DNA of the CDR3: TGTGCCAGCAGCTCCGGACAGAGCTCTGGAAACACCATATATTTT. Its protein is CASSSGQSSGNTIYF.

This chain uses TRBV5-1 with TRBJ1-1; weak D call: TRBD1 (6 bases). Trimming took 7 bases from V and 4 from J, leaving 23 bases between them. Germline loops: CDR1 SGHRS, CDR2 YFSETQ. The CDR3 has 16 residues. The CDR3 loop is CASASEQGRRTTEAFF. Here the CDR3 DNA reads TGCGCCAGCGCCTCGGAACAGGGAAGACGGACCACTGAAGCTTTCTTT.

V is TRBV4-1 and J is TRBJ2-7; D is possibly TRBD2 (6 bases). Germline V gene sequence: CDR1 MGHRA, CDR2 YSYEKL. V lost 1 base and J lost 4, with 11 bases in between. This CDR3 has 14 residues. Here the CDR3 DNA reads TGCGCCAGCAGCCAAGCGCCTGGGACTTACGAGCAGTACTTC. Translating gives CASSQAPGTYEQYF.

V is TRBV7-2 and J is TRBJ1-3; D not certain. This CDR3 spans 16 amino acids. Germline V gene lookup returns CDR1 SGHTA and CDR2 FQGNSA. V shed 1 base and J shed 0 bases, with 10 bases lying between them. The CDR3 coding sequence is TGTGCCAGCAGCTTAGTCTCTAGCCGCTCTGGAAACACCATATATTTT. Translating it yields CASSLVSSRSGNTIYF.